The T cell receptor beta chain described here comes from a study of shared clonotypes between healthy human individuals. Study summary: Contributing individuals were two females and a few males aged 18 to 49. General observations from the study: With a few donors compared, around 5% of naive CD4 clonotypes were shared. Enrolling few donors narrowed the genetic and exposure-history diversity that was represented.

Libraries were prepared by immunoSEQ multiplex PCR; TCRdb keeps only in-frame clonotypes and omits some of them. The profile shows around 700,000 clones, around 92% of them singletons. Only CD45RO-negative cells positively selected for CCR7 counted as naive CD8 cells, so terminally differentiated effector memory CD45RA+ cells were excluded. Those who donated, Caucasian adults without exception, all lived in Nashville, Tennessee. Germline V gene lookup returns CDR1 SGHNT and CDR2 YYREEE (reference sequence). The V end lost 0 bases, the J end lost 0 bases, and 7 bases lay between the germline ends. The CDR3 length is 14 residues. Worth noting for this clone: The antigen is not known.

The chain recombines TRBV5-4 with TRBJ2-7; D gene ambiguous. This clonotype originated in a man aged 25 to 45 in good health. The specimen sequenced was naive CD8+ T cells sorted from blood. The CDR3 sequence: CASSLGRNSYEQYF. CDR3 coding DNA: TGTGCCAGCAGCTTGGGACGGAACTCCTACGAGCAGTACTTC.